This T cell receptor beta chain originates from a study of graft-versus-host responses after intestinal transplantation. The study, taken as a whole, reports: Detected in recipient marrow were GvH clones, some of which were first observed in ileum or blood.

Clones were read by immunoSEQ multiplex PCR, and TCRdb kept only the in-frame ones, dropping some. The sample contains approximately 90,000 clones, approximately 90% of which appear only once. A note on this clone: As yet, its antigen is unknown.

CDR3 length: 14 residues. V was shortened by 1 base and J by 4 bases, with 8 bases between the two germline ends. CDR1 LNHDA and CDR2 SQIVND come from the germline V gene (reference sequence). This sample comprised unstimulated CD8+ T cells sorted from spleen or lymph node cells, obtained before intestinal transplant. The chain links TRBV19 to TRBJ2-1; weak D call: TRBD2 (5 bases). This sequence originates from a human donor who received an intestinal transplant. Here the CDR3 reads CASSIAGIYNEQFF. CDR3 bases: TGTGCCAGTAGTATAGCGGGGATTTACAATGAGCAGTTCTTC.